The present TCR beta chain was sequenced within a study of shared clonotypes between healthy human individuals. General study results and limits: Only blood underwent sampling, and tissue repertoires likely differ. Sharing across several donors was seen in 4% to 6.5% of naive CD4 clonotypes. Clonotype sharing among donors was thought likely to change with sequencing depth.

CDR1 and CDR2 from the germline V gene are MDHEN and SYDVKM. The CDR3 consists of 15 residues. J gave up 0 bases and V 3 bases, and 4 bases lay outside the gene matches. Here immunoSEQ multiplex PCR was the method, and the copy in TCRdb shows in-frame clones only, minus some. The data contain millions of clones, around nine tenths of them singletons. Comments on this clone: Its specificity is not known.

This receptor was identified in a young man in good health. Source material: naive CD4+ T cells sorted from blood. The subset here: CD45RA+ positively selected. J is TRBJ2-7 and V is TRBV28; 8 bases agree with TRBD1. This CDR3 reads CASSFDRGFSYEQYF. CDR3 nucleotides: TGTGCCAGCAGTTTTGACAGGGGTTTCTCCTACGAGCAGTACTTC.